This passage covers 17 T cell receptor beta chains from one sample sequenced in a study of cytomegalovirus exposure and HLA in healthy donors. Primers for the PCR totalled 60 Vbeta and 13 Jbeta. Method: immunoSEQ multiplex PCR; TCRdb's copy keeps in-frame clones and lacks some. The sample has more than 95,000 clones; 80% to 85% are singletons. Material for sequencing was PBMCs. The receptors come from a woman between 25 and 40 years old in good health and CMV-seronegative.

The V and J genes are TRBV5-1 and TRBJ2-7; 9 nucleotides line up with TRBD2. Germline lookup yields CDR1 SGHRS and CDR2 YFSETQ. This CDR3 has 16 residues. After removal of 0 bases from V and 6 bases from J, the junction contained 10 bases not matched to a gene. The CDR3 DNA reads as TGCGCCAGCAGCTTGGAGGTAGCGGGAGTATATCGCGAGCAGTACTTC. Translated, it gives CASSLEVAGVYREQYF.

The rearrangement uses TRBV29-1 and TRBJ2-5, with D possibly TRBD1 on 5 matching bases. The CDR3 loop spans 13 amino acids. V lost 6 bases, J lost 4 bases, and 15 bases lay in between. Germline V lookup: CDR1 SQVTM, CDR2 ANQGSEA. In nucleotides, the CDR3 is TGCAGCGTACGCAGGGCAGGTCCAGAGACCCAGTACTTC. The encoded protein is CSVRRAGPETQYF. Together with reference TRBV29-1 and TRBJ2-5, the CDR3 gives the full variable domain: SAVISQKPSRDICQRGTSLTIQCQVDSQVTMMFWYRQQPGQSLTLIATANQGSEATYESGFVIDKFPISRPNLTFSTLTVSNMSPEDSSIYLCSVRRAGPETQYFGPGTRLLVL.

This sequence joins TRBV27 and TRBJ2-4, with TRBD1 as a possible D gene (5 bases). Per the germline V gene, CDR1 is MNHEY and CDR2 is SMNVEV (reference sequence). This CDR3 contains 13 residues. V lost 3 bases and J lost 6, with 9 bases in between. CDR3 amino acids: CASSFGAGNIQYF. The CDR3 DNA reads TGTGCCAGCAGTTTTGGGGCTGGAAACATTCAGTACTTC.

This clone has just one count. The same CDR3 is also encoded by other DNA sequences in this sample. The chain couples TRBV19 to TRBJ2-1, with 11 positions matching TRBD2. V was clipped by 5 bases and J by 3 bases; unmatched bases: 3. Germline-derived CDR1 and CDR2 are LNHDA and SQIVND (reference sequence). This CDR3 comprises 15 residues. The CDR3, as DNA: TGTGCCAGTAGTCCCGGGACTAGCGGCTACAATGAGCAGTTCTTC. It translates to CASSPGTSGYNEQFF.

The rearrangement links TRBV7-2 to TRBJ2-1; 8 positions match TRBD2. Germline CDR1 SGHTA, CDR2 FQGNSA. J was trimmed by 9 bases and V by 5 bases; bases with no gene match: 12. This CDR3 spans 15 amino acids. The CDR3, as DNA: TGTGCCAGCAGCCCTCTCGGGACTAGGGGGAGTGAGCAGTTCTTC. Translation: CASSPLGTRGSEQFF.

The chain is built from TRBV10-3 and TRBJ2-5; possibly TRBD2 for D (5 bases). Per the germline V gene, CDR1 is ENHRY and CDR2 is SYGVKD. V lost 4 bases and J 4 bases, leaving 10 bases between the germline ends. This CDR3 spans 13 amino acids. CDR3 in DNA: TGTGCCATCAGTGGATTTCGGGGAGAGACCCAGTACTTC. Its translation: CAISGFRGETQYF.

This clone was picked up a small number of times. The chain is built from TRBV2 and TRBJ2-1; TRBD2 aligns across 8 bases. Germline V gene sequence: CDR1 SNHLY, CDR2 FYNNEI. V lost 6 bases and J lost 3; bases outside the gene matches: 4. CDR3 size: 14 residues. DNA for the CDR3: TGTGCCAGCAGCGGGGGGGAGGGCTACAATGAGCAGTTCTTC. This sequence encodes CASSGGEGYNEQFF.

The chain uses TRBV28 and TRBJ2-3; maybe TRBD1 (5 bases). The CDR3 sequence is 16 residues long. Germline CDR1 is MDHEN and CDR2 is SYDVKM. The ends were cut back, 6 bases at V and 3 bases at J, with 19 bases in the middle. The CDR3 spells CASSRSGVAGTDTQYF. In nucleotides, the CDR3 is TGTGCCAGCAGCCGGTCTGGGGTAGCAGGGACAGATACGCAGTATTTT.

The V call is TRBV4-1, the J call TRBJ1-5; D remains ambiguous. Germline CDR1 reads MGHRA; CDR2 reads YSYEKL. The CDR3 runs to 15 residues. The germline V and J ends were trimmed by 0 bases and 4 bases, with 10 bases remaining between them. The CDR3 loop is CASSQDLTENQPQHF. CDR3 coding DNA: TGCGCCAGCAGCCAAGATTTAACAGAGAATCAGCCCCAGCATTTT.

This clone was counted only a few times. The rearrangement uses TRBV7-2 and TRBJ1-2; 8 bases are shared with TRBD1. The germline V gene has CDR1 SGHTA and CDR2 FQGNSA. This CDR3 has 14 amino acids. J gave up 7 bases and V 2 bases, and 6 bases lay outside the gene matches. The CDR3 protein is CASSLQQGAGGYTF. The DNA of the CDR3 is TGTGCCAGCAGCTTACAGCAGGGGGCGGGTGGCTACACCTTC.

The V call is TRBV10-3, the J call TRBJ2-7, with 7 bases fitting TRBD1. V gave up 5 bases and J gave up 2 bases; unmatched junction bases: 6. Per the germline V gene, CDR1 is ENHRY and CDR2 is SYGVKD. The CDR3 length is 14 residues. CDR3 region: CAISSGTEAYEQYF. CDR3 sequence (DNA): TGTGCCATCAGTTCCGGGACAGAGGCCTACGAGCAGTACTTC.

The chain is built from TRBV2 and TRBJ2-1; 8 nucleotides agree with TRBD2. CDR3 size: 14 residues. V lost 6 bases and J lost 8; bases outside the gene matches: 9. The germline V gene has CDR1 SNHLY and CDR2 FYNNEI. DNA of the CDR3: TGTGCCAGCAGCAGCAGCGGGAGTCACCATGAGCAGTTCTTC. It encodes CASSSSGSHHEQFF.

The chain has TRBV6-5 and TRBJ2-3; D remains unclear. The CDR3 is 12 amino acids. Trimming pared 7 bases from V and 1 base from J, leaving 6 bases between. The V gene's germline CDR1 is MNHEY and CDR2 SVGAGI. This chain's CDR3 is CASMQGTDTQYF. The DNA for the CDR3 is TGTGCCAGCATGCAGGGCACAGATACGCAGTATTTT.

The genes are TRBV9 and TRBJ1-2; tentatively, D is TRBD1 (6 bases). The CDR3 is 15 residues long. CDR1 SGDLS and CDR2 YYNGEE come from the germline V gene. V was cut by 0 bases and J by 6 bases, with 15 bases left in between. The CDR3 sequence: CASSVASRTVDGYTF. CDR3 nucleotides: TGTGCCAGCAGCGTAGCTTCTAGGACAGTTGATGGCTACACCTTC. The whole variable domain, remainder taken from reference TRBV9 and TRBJ1-2, is DSGVTQTPKHLITATGQRVTLRCSPRSGDLSVYWYQQSLDQGLQFLIQYYNGEERAKGNILERFSAQQFPDLHSELNLSSLELGDSALYFCASSVASRTVDGYTFGSGTRLTVV.

CDR3 nucleotide sequence: TGTGCCAGCAGTGTAACAGGGGGAGACTATGGCTACACCTTC. The encoded protein is CASSVTGGDYGYTF. The chain employs TRBV6-5 and TRBJ1-2, with 8 positions matching TRBD1. The V segment lost 5 bases and the J segment 3 bases; nucleotides outside the gene matches: 5. Germline assignment: CDR1 MNHEY and CDR2 SVGAGI. The CDR3 has 14 residues.

Only one count was recorded for this clone. The CDR3 nucleotides read TGTGCCAGCAGTCCCCTACTTCGGCGGGGGCTCTACAATGAGCAGTTCTTC. This gives the protein CASSPLLRRGLYNEQFF. The V gene is TRBV27, the J gene TRBJ2-1, with a weak D call TRBD2 (7 bases). V lost 5 bases and J lost 3, with 20 bases in between. This CDR3 contains 17 residues. The V gene's germline CDR1 is MNHEY and CDR2 SMNVEV (reference sequence).

This rearrangement joins TRBV5-1 to TRBJ2-5; 8 bases line up with TRBD2. The tail of the sequence fits TRBJ2-7 better, so the J call may be wrong. The CDR3 contains 17 residues. CDR1 SGHRS and CDR2 YFSETQ come from the germline V gene. CDR3 nucleotides: TGCGCCAGCAGCTTGCGGACAGCGGGAGAAAAGATCTACGAGCAGTACTTC. The encoded protein is CASSLRTAGEKIYEQYF.